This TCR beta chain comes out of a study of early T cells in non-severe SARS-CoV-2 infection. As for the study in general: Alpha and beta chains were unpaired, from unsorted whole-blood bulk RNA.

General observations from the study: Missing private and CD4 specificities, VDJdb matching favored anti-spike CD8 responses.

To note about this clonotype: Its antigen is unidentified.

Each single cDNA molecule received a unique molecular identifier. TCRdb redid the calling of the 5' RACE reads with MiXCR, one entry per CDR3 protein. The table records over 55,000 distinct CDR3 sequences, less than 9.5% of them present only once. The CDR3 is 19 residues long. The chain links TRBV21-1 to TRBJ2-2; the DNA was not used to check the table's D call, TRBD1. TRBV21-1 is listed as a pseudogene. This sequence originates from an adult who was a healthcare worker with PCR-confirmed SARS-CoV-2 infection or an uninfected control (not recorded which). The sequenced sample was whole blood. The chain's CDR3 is CASSKDRTGGHQDTGELFF. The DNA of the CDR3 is TGTGCCAGCAGCAAAGATAGGACAGGGGGGCATCAGGACACCGGGGAGCTGTTTTTT.